These 18 T cell receptor beta chains were all obtained from the same sample, sequenced in a study of cytotoxic CD8 clonotypes in ibrutinib-treated CLL. Assay used: immunoSEQ multiplex PCR; TCRdb lists only in-frame clones, some missing. Found here are around 140,000 clones, approximately 80% of them singletons; the top ten hold about 27%. Sample: PBMCs, taken after 12 months of ibrutinib treatment. The receptors stem from a human donor with chronic lymphocytic leukemia.

The V call is TRBV10-3, the J call TRBJ2-7, with D tentatively TRBD1 (5 bases). Germline V gene sequence: CDR1 ENHRY, CDR2 SYGVKD. This CDR3 region has 14 residues. V gave up 6 bases and J gave up 0 bases, with 12 bases separating them. As DNA, the CDR3 is TGTGCCATCAGGGGCCCGACAGACTCCTACGAGCAGTACTTC. It specifies CAIRGPTDSYEQYF.

The chain combines TRBV18 with TRBJ2-7; no clear D. Germline V gene sequence: CDR1 KGHSH, CDR2 LQKENI. The CDR3 has 11 amino acids. V was cut by 5 bases and J by 3 bases, with 5 bases left in between. The CDR3 nucleotides read TGTGCCAGCTCAGTTAACTACGAGCAGTACTTC. Residues: CASSVNYEQYF.

The chain has TRBV5-1 and TRBJ1-1, with D maybe TRBD1 (5 bases). CDR1 and CDR2 (germline): SGHRS, YFSETQ. The CDR3 covers 13 residues. V lost 6 bases and J 1 base, leaving 10 bases between the germline ends. The DNA of the CDR3 is TGCGCCAGCAAAGGGACGGCGAACACTGAAGCTTTCTTT. It encodes CASKGTANTEAFF.

J is TRBJ2-1 and V is TRBV7-8; D is possibly TRBD2 (5 bases). V was shortened by 5 bases and J by 4 bases, with 15 bases between the two germline ends. This CDR3 is built from 15 residues. CDR1 SGHVS and CDR2 FQNEAQ come from the germline V gene. Here the CDR3 reads CASSNRSWEYNEQFF. The CDR3 DNA reads as TGTGCCAGCAGCAACCGCTCCTGGGAGTACAATGAGCAGTTCTTC.

The chain uses TRBV11-3 and TRBJ2-2, with TRBD2 matching 9 bases. V lost 1 base, J lost 3 bases, and 3 bases stayed unmatched. CDR3 length equals 16 residues. CDR1 is SGHNT, CDR2 YENEEA, per germline. The CDR3 DNA reads TGTGCCAGCAGCTTAGGTAGCGGGGGAGACACCGGGGAGCTGTTTTTT. It encodes CASSLGSGGDTGELFF. Variable domain in full (rest from reference TRBV11-3 and TRBJ2-2): EAGVVQSPRYKIIEKKQPVAFWCNPISGHNTLYWYLQNLGQGPELLIRYENEEAVDDSQLPKDRFSAERLKGVDSTLKIQPAELGDSAVYLCASSLGSGGDTGELFFGEGSRLTVL.

The rearrangement links TRBV7-8 to TRBJ2-7; D call uncertain. Germline CDR1 reads SGHVS; CDR2 reads FQNEAQ. The ends were cut back, 3 bases at V and 0 bases at J, with 9 bases in the middle. This CDR3 contains 14 residues. CDR3 in amino acids: CASSLASFSYEQYF. The CDR3 coding sequence is TGTGCCAGCAGCTTGGCGTCCTTCTCCTACGAGCAGTACTTC.

The J gene is TRBJ2-1, the V gene TRBV5-1; no reliable D call. Germline V CDR1 and CDR2: SGHRS, YFSETQ. The CDR3 has 14 amino acids. Trimming shortened V by 3 bases and J by 6 bases, and 13 bases separated the two germline ends. The CDR3 region has the DNA TGCGCCAGCAGCTCCTCCCAGGCCGGCAATGAGCAGTTCTTC. Its protein product is CASSSSQAGNEQFF.

The J gene is TRBJ2-3, the V gene TRBV7-3; D is unresolved. The V and J ends lost 4 bases and 0 bases respectively, with 11 bases between them. Germline CDR1 and CDR2: SGHTA and FQGTGA. The CDR3 consists of 15 residues. CDR3 residues: CASSSLAASTDTQYF. CDR3 nucleotide sequence: TGTGCCAGCAGCTCCCTCGCGGCTAGCACAGATACGCAGTATTTT.

This chain uses TRBV7-3 with TRBJ2-7; possible D gene TRBD2, 5 bases. The CDR3 consists of 15 residues. Per the germline V gene, CDR1 is SGHTA and CDR2 is FQGTGA. V was cut by 1 base and J by 0 bases, with 10 bases left in between. The CDR3 spells CASSLIGGSSYEQYF. Written as DNA, the CDR3 is TGTGCCAGCAGCTTAATAGGAGGTAGCTCCTACGAGCAGTACTTC.

CDR3 in DNA: TGTGCCAGCAGCTGGGCGGGTGGGACCGGGGAGCTGTTTTTT. Protein: CASSWAGGTGELFF. The rearrangement joins TRBV7-6 to TRBJ2-2, with a tentative D call TRBD2 (5 bases). The CDR3 spans 14 residues. Germline V gene lookup returns CDR1 SGHVS and CDR2 FNYEAQ. The germline V and J ends were trimmed by 4 bases and 5 bases, with 11 bases remaining between them. Complete variable domain (other parts from reference TRBV7-6 and TRBJ2-2): GAGVSQSPRYKVTKRGQDVALRCDPISGHVSLYWYRQALGQGPEFLTYFNYEAQQDKSGLPNDRFSAERPEGSISTLTIQRTEQRDSAMYRCASSWAGGTGELFFGEGSRLTVL.

The chain carries TRBV7-2 and TRBJ1-2; D ambiguous. Germline CDR1 and CDR2: SGHTA and FQGNSA. V lost 3 bases, J lost 7 bases, and 15 bases lay in between. This CDR3 is 14 amino acids long. CDR3 protein: CASSFFQEMSGYTF. The DNA of the CDR3 is TGTGCCAGCAGCTTTTTTCAGGAAATGTCTGGCTACACCTTC.

The chain employs TRBV5-6 and TRBJ2-7, with 7 bases matching TRBD2. This CDR3 region has 14 residues. The junction had 5 bases not matched to a gene; V was cut back by 2 bases and J by 3 bases. The germline V gene has CDR1 SGHDT and CDR2 YYEEEE. This chain's CDR3 is CASSFGLGSYEQYF. In DNA form, the CDR3 reads TGTGCCAGCAGCTTCGGACTAGGCAGCTACGAGCAGTACTTC.

Concerning this clone itself: The germline gene is not matched at one end of the junction; a read error may be the cause. The chain joins TRBV6-5 to TRBJ2-4; D may be TRBD1 or TRBD2 (5 bases each). Germline V gives CDR1 MNHEY, CDR2 SVGAGI. This CDR3 has 14 amino acids. This CDR3 is CASSPPGPRFIQYF. The CDR3 nucleotides read TGTGCCAGCAGTCCTCCGGGACCTCGTTTCATTCAATACTTC.

J is TRBJ2-2 and V is TRBV18, with D possibly called TRBD1 or TRBD2 (5 bases each). Germline values: CDR1 KGHSH, CDR2 LQKENI. This CDR3 has 15 amino acids. Deletions cut 1 base from V and 4 bases from J, with 10 bases between. The CDR3 protein is CASSPREGSTGELFF. The CDR3 DNA follows: TGTGCCAGCTCACCACGCGAGGGGTCCACCGGGGAGCTGTTTTTT.

The chain recombines TRBV6-5 with TRBJ2-7, with 9 bases lining up with TRBD1. V shed 6 bases and J 2 bases; nucleotides not matched to a gene: 2. The length of the CDR3 is 13 residues. Germline V CDR1 and CDR2: MNHEY, SVGAGI. This CDR3 is CASRWDRAYEQYF. In nucleotides, the CDR3 is TGTGCCAGCAGATGGGACAGGGCCTACGAGCAGTACTTC.

V is TRBV13 and J is TRBJ2-7, with D perhaps matching TRBD1 or TRBD2 (7 bases each). The germline V and J ends were trimmed by 4 bases and 3 bases, with 19 bases remaining between them. The germline CDR1 and CDR2 sequences are PRHDT and FYEKMQ (reference sequence). The CDR3 totals 16 residues. The CDR3 protein is CASSSVGAGDSYEQYF. The CDR3 bases are TGTGCCAGCAGCTCGGTGGGTGCGGGGGACAGCTACGAGCAGTACTTC.

V is TRBV4-1 and J is TRBJ1-5; D not resolved. The V gene lost 1 base and the J gene lost 4 bases, with 11 bases spanning the gap. The CDR3 contains 15 residues. Germline V gene lookup returns CDR1 MGHRA and CDR2 YSYEKL. CDR3 nucleotides: TGCGCCAGCAGCCAAGTCGTCGCTGTTAATCAGCCCCAGCATTTT. It codes for CASSQVVAVNQPQHF.

This clone was detected only a few times. The rearrangement uses TRBV7-9 and TRBJ1-1; D is possibly TRBD1 (6 bases). V gave up 5 bases and J gave up 3 bases, with 16 bases separating them. The germline V gene encodes CDR1 SEHNR and CDR2 FQNEAQ (reference sequence). The CDR3 runs 15 residues. The CDR3 loop is CASSPGQPWDTEAFF. The DNA of the CDR3 is TGTGCCAGCAGCCCCGGACAGCCGTGGGACACTGAAGCTTTCTTT.